Included here is one T cell receptor (beta chain) sequence, with context. The target of this receptor is not known. It has no much larger one-base neighbor in the sample; base qualities were not kept. Germline trimming amounts to 2 bases on V and 8 bases on J, with 8 as the count of junction bases outside the gene matches. The CDR1 and CDR2 encoded by the germline V gene are SGHTA and FQGNSA. CDR3 length: 14 amino acids, cysteine to phenylalanine. Just CDR3 DNA is preserved here, 42 bases in frame from base 1. Using the deep immunoSEQ assay, multiplex PCR amplified TCR CDR3 regions from genomic DNA. For each cell subset, the extracted genomic DNA was distributed evenly across all wells of several immunoSEQ 96-well plates, and each plate served as one replicate. Each replicate PCR for sorted subsets received about 180 ng genomic DNA, equal to roughly 29,000 T cell genomes. Purified libraries were quantified with a Qubit 3.0 fluorometer, sized on a Bioanalyzer 2100, and re-quantified with the KAPA Library Quantification kit. Every immunoSEQ 96-well plate was sequenced on a dedicated single-read 150-cycle Illumina NextSeq 550 flow cell. From the authors' description of their analysis: Because the immunoSEQ output included only junctional sequences and no quality scores, the filtering could not be the same as the filtering used for full-length reads. Sequences were annotated with PyIR, a Python wrapper for IgBLAST v1.9, using IMGT germline references to assign V/J genes and CDR3. Reads were removed for weak V/J assignments (E-value above 1e-6), missing CDR3, stop codons, out-of-frame junctions, or ambiguous translated residues. V3J clonotypes were defined as sequences sharing an identical inferred V gene, J gene, and CDR3 amino acid sequence. To compute the percentage overlap between repertoires, the number of shared unique clonotypes was divided by the size of the smaller repertoire. Richness of each repertoire was evaluated using RTK rarefaction, the Chao1 estimator, and Recon v2.1 estimates of unobserved clonotypes. Generation probabilities were computed with OLGA for all TCRbeta clonotypes obtained by the gDNA method from several donors. This is the immuneACCESS table as TCRdb keeps it, with only in-frame sequences that have V and J called. A part of the clones is gone; compared with another copy, unresolved V genes explain less than half, and the rest is unexplained. The V and J calls and clone size are taken from that table; D and trimming were inferred from the DNA. The sample contains 950,000 to 1,300,000 clones, around 76% of them found a single time. The biggest ten clones account for 1.4% to 1.5% of the sample.

The donors were healthy, HIV-negative adults who had no recently reported acute infections or vaccinations. Every donor was a Caucasian adult living in Nashville, Tennessee, USA. CD4+ T cells were enriched by magnetic negative selection, after which naive cells were positively selected on CD45RA and the negative fraction was taken as the memory subset. Blood was collected by leukapheresis, and PBMCs were isolated by Ficoll-Histopaque density gradient centrifugation and then cryopreserved in liquid nitrogen vapor phase. Analytical flow cytometry was used to check the purity and quantity of each magnetically sorted T cell population. Genomic DNA was isolated from every sorted fraction and measured by UV absorbance on a Nanodrop 2000c. This entry is derived from a study of shared clonotypes between healthy human individuals (dated by TCRdb to about 2020). In the study overall: The cohort comprised a couple of women and three men aged 18 to 49 years. For each donor, CD4 naive and CD4 memory were each given three plates, CD8 naive was given two plates, and CD8 memory was given one plate. To estimate repertoire size and how much clonotypes are shared between individuals, the study performed deep sequencing of blood TCR repertoires from five healthy adults. Different laboratories and diverse techniques were used to prepare libraries and sequence TCR repertoires, to increase sequencing depth and limit assay-specific biases. Each donor's leukapheresis produced roughly between roughly 0.85 and 10 billion PBMCs. Findings and caveats that apply to the study as a whole: When four donors were compared, the shared fraction of clonotypes was about 5.4% for naive CD4, roughly 3.4% for naive CD8, about 2.5% for memory CD4, and about 0.36% for memory CD8. Larger estimated clonotype richness was generally found for naive subsets than for memory subsets. Higher generation probabilities were observed for clonotypes shared by all four sorted-subset donors than for non-shared clonotypes. Incomplete sequencing was indicated by rarefaction of sorted-subset datasets, despite the large sequencing depth. The small number of donors limited the genetic and exposure-history diversity represented. Based on pairwise subsampling, the degree of clonotype sharing among donors was expected to be affected by sequencing depth. Only blood was sampled, and tissue TCR repertoires likely differ from those in blood.

The chain is assembled from TRBV7-2 and TRBJ2-5, with 7 bases matching TRBD1. This sequence originates from a man between 18 and 29 years old in good health. The specimen was memory CD4+ T cells sorted from blood. The meaning of the sample's cell subset or site label: CD45RA-negative fraction. The CDR3 amino acid sequence is: CASSLSDRVATQYF. The nucleotide sequence is given as TGTGCCAGCAGCTTAAGTGACAGGGTGGCCACCCAGTACTTC.